A single TCR beta chain is shown here with its context. Clones were read by immunoSEQ multiplex PCR, and TCRdb kept only the in-frame ones, dropping some. The table records about 180,000 clones, 80% to 90% of them present only once. This entry comes from a study of T cell responses to AZD1222 COVID-19 vaccine. The CDR3 has 14 residues. Germline V gene data show CDR1 as MNHEY and CDR2 as SVGAGI. V lost 0 bases, J lost 5 bases, and 9 bases lay in between. The chain couples TRBV6-5 to TRBJ2-3; no clear D gene. This sample comprised peripheral blood, obtained on day 0 of AZD1222 vaccination. This TCR was recovered from an adult in good health. The CDR3 reads CASSYSRSVDTQYF. The CDR3 DNA follows: TGTGCCAGCAGTTACTCGAGATCAGTAGATACGCAGTATTTT.